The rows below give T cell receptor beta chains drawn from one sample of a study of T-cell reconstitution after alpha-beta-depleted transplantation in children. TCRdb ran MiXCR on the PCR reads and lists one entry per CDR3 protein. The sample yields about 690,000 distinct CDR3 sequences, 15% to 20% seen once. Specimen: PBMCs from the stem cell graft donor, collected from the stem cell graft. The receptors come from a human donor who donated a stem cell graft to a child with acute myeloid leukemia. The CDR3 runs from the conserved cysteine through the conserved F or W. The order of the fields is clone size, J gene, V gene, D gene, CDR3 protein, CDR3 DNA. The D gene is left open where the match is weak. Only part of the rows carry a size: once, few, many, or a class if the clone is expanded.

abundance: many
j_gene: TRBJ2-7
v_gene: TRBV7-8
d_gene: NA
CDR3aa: CASSPYIGDGYEQYF
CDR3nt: TGTGCCAGCAGCCCCTACATCGGGGACGGCTACGAGCAGTACTTC

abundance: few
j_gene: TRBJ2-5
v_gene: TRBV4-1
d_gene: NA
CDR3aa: CASSQGPTGETQYF
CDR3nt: TGCGCCAGCAGCCAAGGACCTACCGGGGAGACCCAGTACTTC

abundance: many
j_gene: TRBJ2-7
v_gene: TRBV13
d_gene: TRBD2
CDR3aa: CASSTERGGSYEQYF
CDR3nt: TGTGCCAGCAGCACTGAGCGGGGGGGATCCTACGAGCAGTACTTC

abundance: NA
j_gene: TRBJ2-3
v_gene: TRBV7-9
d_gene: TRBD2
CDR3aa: CASSLPGLAGFTDTQYF
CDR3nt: TGTGCCAGCAGCTTACCGGGACTAGCGGGGTTCACAGATACGCAGTATTTT

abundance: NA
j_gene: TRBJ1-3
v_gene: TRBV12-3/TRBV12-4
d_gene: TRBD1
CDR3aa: CASRRTGVGNTIYF
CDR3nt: TGTGCCAGCAGACGGACAGGGGTCGGAAACACCATATATTTT

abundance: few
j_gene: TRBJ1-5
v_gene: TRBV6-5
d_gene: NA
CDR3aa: CASSYAPPYGNQPQHF
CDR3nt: TGTGCCAGCAGTTACGCCCCGCCGTATGGCAATCAGCCCCAGCATTTT

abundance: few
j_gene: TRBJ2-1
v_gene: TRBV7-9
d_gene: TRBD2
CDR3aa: CASSSWTSGVGYNEQFF
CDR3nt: TGTGCCAGCAGCTCTTGGACTAGCGGGGTTGGGTACAATGAGCAGTTCTTC

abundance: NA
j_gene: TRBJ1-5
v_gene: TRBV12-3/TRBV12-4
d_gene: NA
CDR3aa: CASSFVGGVGNQPQHF
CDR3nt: TGTGCCAGCAGTTTTGTAGGAGGAGTAGGCAATCAGCCCCAGCATTTT

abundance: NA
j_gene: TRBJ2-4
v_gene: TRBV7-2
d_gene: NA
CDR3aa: CASSLGMKSLYIQYF
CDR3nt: TGTGCCAGCAGTTTAGGGATGAAGAGTTTGTACATTCAGTACTTC

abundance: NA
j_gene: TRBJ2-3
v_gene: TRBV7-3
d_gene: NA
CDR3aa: CASSSSPGTDTQYF
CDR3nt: TGTGCCAGCAGCTCTAGCCCTGGCACAGATACGCAGTATTTT

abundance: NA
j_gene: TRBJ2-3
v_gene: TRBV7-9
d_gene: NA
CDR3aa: CASSLAIRGWADTQYF
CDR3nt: TGTGCCAGCAGCTTAGCGATCCGGGGTTGGGCAGATACGCAGTATTTT

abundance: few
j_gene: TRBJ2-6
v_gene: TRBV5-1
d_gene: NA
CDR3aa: CASSLEVTSSGANVLTF
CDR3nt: TGCGCCAGCAGCTTGGAAGTTACCAGCTCTGGGGCCAACGTCCTGACTTTC

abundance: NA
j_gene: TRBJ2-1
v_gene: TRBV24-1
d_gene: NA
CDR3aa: CATSGVGTTQGNEQFF
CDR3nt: TGTGCCACCAGTGGGGTCGGGACGACCCAGGGGAATGAGCAGTTCTTC

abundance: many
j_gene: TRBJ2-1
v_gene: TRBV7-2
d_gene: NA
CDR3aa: CASNGGGQNEQFF
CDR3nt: TGTGCCAGCAACGGAGGGGGCCAAAATGAGCAGTTCTTC

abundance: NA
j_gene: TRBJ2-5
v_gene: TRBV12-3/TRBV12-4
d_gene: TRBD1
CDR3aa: CASSTWTGGAKTQYF
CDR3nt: TGTGCCAGCAGTACGTGGACAGGGGGTGCCAAGACCCAGTACTTC

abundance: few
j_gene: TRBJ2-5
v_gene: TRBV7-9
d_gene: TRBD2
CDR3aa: CASSTPGAGEETQYF
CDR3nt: TGTGCCAGCAGCACCCCTGGGGCGGGGGAAGAGACCCAGTACTTC

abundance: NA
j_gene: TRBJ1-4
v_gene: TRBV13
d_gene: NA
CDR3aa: CASSLTGFDEKLFF
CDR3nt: TGTGCCAGCAGCTTGACAGGTTTTGATGAAAAACTGTTTTTT

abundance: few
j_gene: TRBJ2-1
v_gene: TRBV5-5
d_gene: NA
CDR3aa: CASSFRPDYSYNEQFF
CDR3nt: TGTGCCAGCAGCTTCCGGCCTGATTACTCCTACAATGAGCAGTTCTTC

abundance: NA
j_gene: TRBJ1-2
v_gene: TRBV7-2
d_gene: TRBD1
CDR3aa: CASSHGQGGDYGYTF
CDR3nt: TGTGCCAGCAGCCATGGACAGGGGGGGGACTATGGCTACACCTTC

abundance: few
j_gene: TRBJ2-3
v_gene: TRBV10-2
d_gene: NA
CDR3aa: CASSVAGRTDTQYF
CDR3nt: TGCGCCAGCAGTGTAGCCGGACGCACAGATACGCAGTATTTT

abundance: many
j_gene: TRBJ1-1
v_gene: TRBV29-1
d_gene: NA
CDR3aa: CSVDSPMNTEAFF
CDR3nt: TGCAGCGTTGACTCTCCCATGAACACTGAAGCTTTCTTT

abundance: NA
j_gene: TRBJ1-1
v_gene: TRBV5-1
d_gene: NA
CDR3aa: CASSYAGTNTEAFF
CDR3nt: TGCGCCAGCAGCTACGCCGGGACCAACACTGAAGCTTTCTTT

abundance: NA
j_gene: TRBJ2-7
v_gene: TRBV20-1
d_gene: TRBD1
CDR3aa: CSARDLTGGHEQYF
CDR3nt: TGCAGTGCTAGAGATTTGACAGGGGGTCACGAGCAGTACTTC

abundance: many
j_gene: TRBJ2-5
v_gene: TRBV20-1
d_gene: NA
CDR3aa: CSAPQGRLLGTQYF
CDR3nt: TGCAGTGCTCCTCAGGGTCGTTTGTTAGGGACCCAGTACTTC

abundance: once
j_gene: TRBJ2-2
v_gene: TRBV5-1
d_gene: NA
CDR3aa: CASSRLSDTEDTGELFF
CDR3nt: TGCGCCAGCAGCAGACTATCTGACACAGAGGACACCGGGGAGCTGTTTTTT

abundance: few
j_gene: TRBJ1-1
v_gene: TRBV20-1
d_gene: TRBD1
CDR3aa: CSARALQGAYTEAFF
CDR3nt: TGCAGTGCTAGAGCCCTACAGGGGGCCTACACTGAAGCTTTCTTT

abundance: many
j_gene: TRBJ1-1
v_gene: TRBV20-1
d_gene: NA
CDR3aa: CSAPKEGTEAFF
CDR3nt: TGCAGTGCGCCGAAAGAGGGAACTGAAGCTTTCTTT

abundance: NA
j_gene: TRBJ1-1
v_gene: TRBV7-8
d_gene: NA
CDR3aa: CASSLVGREAGRGTEAFF
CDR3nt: TGTGCCAGCAGCTTAGTTGGCAGGGAGGCGGGAAGGGGCACTGAAGCTTTCTTT

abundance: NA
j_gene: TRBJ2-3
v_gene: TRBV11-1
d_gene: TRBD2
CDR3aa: CASSSGLAGGLYTDTQYF
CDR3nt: TGTGCCAGCAGCTCAGGACTAGCGGGGGGCCTGTACACAGATACGCAGTATTTT

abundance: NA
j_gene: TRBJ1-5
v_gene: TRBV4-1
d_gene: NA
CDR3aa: CASSQGGFLSNQPQHF
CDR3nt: TGCGCCAGCAGCCAAGGAGGTTTTTTGAGCAATCAGCCCCAGCATTTT

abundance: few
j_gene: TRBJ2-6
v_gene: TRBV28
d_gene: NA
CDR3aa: CATTSSSGANVLTF
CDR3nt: TGTGCCACCACATCCAGCTCTGGGGCCAACGTCCTGACTTTC

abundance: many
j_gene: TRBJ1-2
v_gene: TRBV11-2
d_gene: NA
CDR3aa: CASSPSGEGTASNYGYTF
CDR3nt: TGTGCCAGCAGCCCAAGCGGGGAAGGGACGGCATCTAACTATGGCTACACCTTC

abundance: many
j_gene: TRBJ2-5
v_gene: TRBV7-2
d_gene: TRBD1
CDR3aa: CASSLDAGRGQTQYF
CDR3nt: TGTGCCAGCAGCTTAGATGCTGGAAGGGGGCAGACCCAGTACTTC

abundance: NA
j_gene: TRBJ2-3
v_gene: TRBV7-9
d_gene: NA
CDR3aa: CASSTQTTDSSTDTQYF
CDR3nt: TGTGCCAGCAGCACCCAAACTACAGACTCTAGCACAGATACGCAGTATTTT

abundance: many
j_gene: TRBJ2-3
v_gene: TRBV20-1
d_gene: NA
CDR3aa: CSAQTSTTSTDTQYF
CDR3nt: TGCAGTGCCCAAACTAGCACCACTAGCACAGATACGCAGTATTTT

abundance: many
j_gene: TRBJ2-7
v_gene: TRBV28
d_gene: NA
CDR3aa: CASSRLSLYEQYF
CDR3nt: TGTGCCAGCAGTAGGTTGTCCTTATACGAGCAGTACTTC

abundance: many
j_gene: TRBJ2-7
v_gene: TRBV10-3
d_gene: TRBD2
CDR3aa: CAINPTSGRYEQYF
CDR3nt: TGTGCCATCAACCCGACTAGCGGTCGCTACGAGCAGTACTTC

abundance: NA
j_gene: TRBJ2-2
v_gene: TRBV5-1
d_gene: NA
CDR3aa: CASSLRPDNTGELFF
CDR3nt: TGCGCCAGCAGCTTGAGGCCAGACAACACCGGGGAGCTGTTTTTT

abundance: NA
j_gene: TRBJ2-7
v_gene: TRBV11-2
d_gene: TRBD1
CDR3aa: CASSFTGTGTRMGSYEQYF
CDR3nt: TGTGCCAGCAGCTTTACCGGGACAGGGACCCGAATGGGCTCCTACGAGCAGTACTTC

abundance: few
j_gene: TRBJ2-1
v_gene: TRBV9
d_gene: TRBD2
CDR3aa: CASSEGLAVYNEQFF
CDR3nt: TGTGCCAGCAGCGAGGGACTAGCGGTCTACAATGAGCAGTTCTTC

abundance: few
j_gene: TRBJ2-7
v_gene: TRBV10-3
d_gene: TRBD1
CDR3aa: CAISQGQDEQYF
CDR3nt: TGTGCCATCAGTCAGGGACAGGACGAGCAGTACTTC

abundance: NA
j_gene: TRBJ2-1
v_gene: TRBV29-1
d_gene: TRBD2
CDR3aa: CSVEDPSGGYNEQFF
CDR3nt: TGCAGCGTTGAAGATCCTAGCGGGGGCTACAATGAGCAGTTCTTC

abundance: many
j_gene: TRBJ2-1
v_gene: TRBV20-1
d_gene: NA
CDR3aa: CSAGGVQPYNEQFF
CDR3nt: TGCAGTGCTGGAGGGGTGCAGCCCTACAATGAGCAGTTCTTC

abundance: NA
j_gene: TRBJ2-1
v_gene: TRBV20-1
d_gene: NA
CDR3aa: CSARGSAEPSLNEQFF
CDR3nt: TGCAGTGCTAGAGGTTCAGCGGAACCCTCACTGAATGAGCAGTTCTTC

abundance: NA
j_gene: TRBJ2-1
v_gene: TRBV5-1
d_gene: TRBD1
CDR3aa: CASSSSTGVDEQFF
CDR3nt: TGCGCCAGCAGCTCCTCGACAGGGGTCGATGAGCAGTTCTTC

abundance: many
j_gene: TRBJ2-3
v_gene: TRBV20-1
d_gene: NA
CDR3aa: CSARAPAADTQYF
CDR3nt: TGCAGTGCTAGAGCCCCAGCGGCAGATACGCAGTATTTT

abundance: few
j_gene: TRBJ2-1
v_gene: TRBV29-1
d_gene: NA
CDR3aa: CSVNSVPLANEQFF
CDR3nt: TGCAGCGTAAACTCCGTACCTCTCGCCAATGAGCAGTTCTTC

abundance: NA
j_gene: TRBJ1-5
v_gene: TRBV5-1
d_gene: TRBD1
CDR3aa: CASSLSGGTGSGQPQHF
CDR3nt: TGCGCCAGCAGCTTGAGTGGAGGGACAGGATCAGGGCAGCCCCAGCATTTT

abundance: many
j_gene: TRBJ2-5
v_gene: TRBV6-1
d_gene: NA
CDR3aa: CASNLQGGKETQYF
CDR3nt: TGTGCCAGTAACCTCCAAGGGGGTAAAGAGACCCAGTACTTC